The subject of this entry is one T cell receptor beta chain. Looked up from germline, CDR1 is SGHTA and CDR2 is FQGTGA. This CDR3 region has 15 residues. V lost 5 bases to trimming and J lost 3 bases; unmatched junction nucleotides: 8. This entry belongs to a study of blood T cell repertoires in COVID-19. Overall study context: Specimens from acute and convalescent COVID-19 originated in the United States, Italy and Spain. PBMCs, B-cell-depleted T cells, or T cells were the source of the cDNA or gDNA that made up the material.

Under the authors' procedure: By means of reference gene primer amplification, nucleated cell counts were estimated. Measured with immunoSEQ multiplex PCR; TCRdb has only the in-frame clones, and not every one. For V, J and clone size, that table is used; D and trimming come from the DNA. In the table there are under 200,000 clones, just over 90% of which are singletons. The sequence derives from a young man with COVID-19, enrolled during active disease. Sequenced input: peripheral blood. The J gene is TRBJ1-1, the V gene TRBV7-3; 8 bases line up with TRBD1. The CDR3 sequence is CASSRTRGLDTEAFF. CDR3 DNA: TGTGCCAGCAGCCGCACCAGGGGGCTAGACACTGAAGCTTTCTTT. Looking up the rest from reference TRBV7-3 and TRBJ1-1 gives the full variable domain: GAGVSQTPSNKVTEKGKYVELRCDPISGHTALYWYRQSLGQGPEFLIYFQGTGAADDSGLPNDRFFAVRPEGSVSTLKIQRTERGDSAVYLCASSRTRGLDTEAFFGQGTRLTVV.